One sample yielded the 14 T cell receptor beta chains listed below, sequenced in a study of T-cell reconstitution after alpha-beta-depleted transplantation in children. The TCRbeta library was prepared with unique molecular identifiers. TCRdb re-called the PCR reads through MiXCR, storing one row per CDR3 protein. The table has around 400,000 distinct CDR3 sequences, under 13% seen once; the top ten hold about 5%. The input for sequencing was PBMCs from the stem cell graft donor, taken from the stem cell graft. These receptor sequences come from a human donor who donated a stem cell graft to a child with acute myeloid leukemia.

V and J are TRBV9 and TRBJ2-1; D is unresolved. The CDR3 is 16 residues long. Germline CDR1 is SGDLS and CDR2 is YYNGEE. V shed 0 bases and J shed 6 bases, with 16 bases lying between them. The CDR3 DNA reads TGTGCCAGCAGCGTAGTTGGCAGAGACCTACTCAATGAGCAGTTCTTC. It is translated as CASSVVGRDLLNEQFF.

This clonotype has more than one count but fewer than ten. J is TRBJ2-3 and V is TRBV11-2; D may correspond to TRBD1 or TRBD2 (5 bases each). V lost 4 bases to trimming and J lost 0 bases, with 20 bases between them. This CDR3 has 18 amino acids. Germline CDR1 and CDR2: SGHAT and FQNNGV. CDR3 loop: CASSSPISGPLSTDTQYF. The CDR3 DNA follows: TGTGCCAGCAGCTCGCCAATCTCGGGGCCTTTAAGCACAGATACGCAGTATTTT. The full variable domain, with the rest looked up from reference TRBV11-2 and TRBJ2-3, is EAGVAQSPRYKIIEKRQSVAFWCNPISGHATLYWYQQILGQGPKLLIQFQNNGVVDDSQLPKDRFSAERLKGVDSTLKIQPAKLEDSAVYLCASSSPISGPLSTDTQYFGPGTRLTVL.

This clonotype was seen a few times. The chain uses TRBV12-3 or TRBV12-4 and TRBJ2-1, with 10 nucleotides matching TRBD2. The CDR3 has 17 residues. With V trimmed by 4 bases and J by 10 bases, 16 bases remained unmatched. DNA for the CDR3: TGTGCCAGCAGTTCCAAGGGTAGACTAGCGGGTATGGCGGAGCAGTTCTTC. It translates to CASSSKGRLAGMAEQFF.

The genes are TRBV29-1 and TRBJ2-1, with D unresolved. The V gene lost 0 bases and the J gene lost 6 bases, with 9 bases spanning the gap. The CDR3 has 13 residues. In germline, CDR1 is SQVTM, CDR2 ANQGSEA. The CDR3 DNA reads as TGCAGCGTTGAAGATGGTAGCCGCAATGAGCAGTTCTTC. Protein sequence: CSVEDGSRNEQFF.

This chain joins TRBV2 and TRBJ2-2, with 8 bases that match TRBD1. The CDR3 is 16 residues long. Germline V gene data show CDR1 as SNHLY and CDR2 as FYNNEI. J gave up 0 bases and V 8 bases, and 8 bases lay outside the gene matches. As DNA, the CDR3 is TGTGCCAGCCACGGCCGGACAGGGTCGAACACCGGGGAGCTGTTTTTT. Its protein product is CASHGRTGSNTGELFF.

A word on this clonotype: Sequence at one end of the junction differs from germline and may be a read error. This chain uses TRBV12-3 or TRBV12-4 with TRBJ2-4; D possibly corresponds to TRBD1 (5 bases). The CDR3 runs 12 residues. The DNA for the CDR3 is TGTGCCAGCAGTTTCTCGCAGGGTTCAGGGAACTTC. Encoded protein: CASSFSQGSGNF.

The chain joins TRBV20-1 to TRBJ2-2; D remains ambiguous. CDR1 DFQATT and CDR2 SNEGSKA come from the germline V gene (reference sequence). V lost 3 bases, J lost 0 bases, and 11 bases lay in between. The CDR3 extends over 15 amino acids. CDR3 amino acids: CSASLLVSNTGELFF. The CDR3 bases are TGCAGTGCTAGTTTACTGGTGTCGAACACCGGGGAGCTGTTTTTT.

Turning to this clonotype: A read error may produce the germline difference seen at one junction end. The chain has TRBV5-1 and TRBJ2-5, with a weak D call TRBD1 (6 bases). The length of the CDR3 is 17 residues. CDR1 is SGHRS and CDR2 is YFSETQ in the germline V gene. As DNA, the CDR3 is TGCGCCAGCAGCTTGTTAGCCCTGGGGACACTACAAGAGACCCAGAACTTC. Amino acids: CASSLLALGTLQETQNF.

CDR3 region: CASSYLAGVYEQYF. For the CDR3, the DNA is TGTGCCAGCAGTTACCTAGCGGGAGTTTACGAGCAGTACTTC. The chain combines TRBV6-2 or TRBV6-3 with TRBJ2-7; 10 nucleotides agree with TRBD2. V lost 2 bases to trimming and J lost 4 bases; unmatched junction nucleotides: 2. The CDR3 has 14 amino acids. The germline CDR1 and CDR2 sequences are MNHEY and SVGEGT.

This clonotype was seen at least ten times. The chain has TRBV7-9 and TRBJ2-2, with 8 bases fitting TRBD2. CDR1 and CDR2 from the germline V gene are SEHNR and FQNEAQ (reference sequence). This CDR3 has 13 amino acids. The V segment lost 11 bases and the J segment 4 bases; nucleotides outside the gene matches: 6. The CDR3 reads CAGGGRSTGELFF. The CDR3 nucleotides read TGTGCCGGCGGGGGGCGGAGCACCGGGGAGCTGTTTTTT.

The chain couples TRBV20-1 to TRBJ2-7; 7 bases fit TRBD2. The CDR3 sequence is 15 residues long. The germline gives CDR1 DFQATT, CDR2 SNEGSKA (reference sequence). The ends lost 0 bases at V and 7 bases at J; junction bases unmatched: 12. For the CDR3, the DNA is TGCAGTGCTAGAGACCCACTGCGGGAGACGGAAGAGCAGTACTTC. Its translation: CSARDPLRETEEQYF.

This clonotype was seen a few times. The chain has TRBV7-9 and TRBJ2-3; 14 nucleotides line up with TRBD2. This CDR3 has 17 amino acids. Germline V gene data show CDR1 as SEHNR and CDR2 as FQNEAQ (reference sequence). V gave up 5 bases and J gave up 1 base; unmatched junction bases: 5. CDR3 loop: CASSPRGLAGGTDTQYF. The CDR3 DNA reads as TGTGCCAGCAGCCCGCGGGGACTAGCGGGGGGCACAGATACGCAGTATTTT.

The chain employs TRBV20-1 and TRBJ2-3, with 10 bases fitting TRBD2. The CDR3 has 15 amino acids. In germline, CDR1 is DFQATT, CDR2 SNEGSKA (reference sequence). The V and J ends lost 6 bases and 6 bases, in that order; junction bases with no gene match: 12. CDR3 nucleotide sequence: TGCAGTGCCACTGAGCCGGGACTAGCGATGGATACGCAGTATTTT. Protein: CSATEPGLAMDTQYF.

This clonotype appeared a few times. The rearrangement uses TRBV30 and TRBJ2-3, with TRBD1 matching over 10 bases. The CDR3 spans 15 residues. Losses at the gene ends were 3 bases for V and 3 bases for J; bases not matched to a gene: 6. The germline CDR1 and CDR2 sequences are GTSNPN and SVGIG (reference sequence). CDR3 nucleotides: TGTGCCTGGAGGTCAGGGGACAGGGGTACAGATACGCAGTATTTT. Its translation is CAWRSGDRGTDTQYF.